These 7 T cell receptor beta chains originate from one sample sequenced in a study of radiation and T cells in renal cell carcinoma. The sample's time point: baseline pretreatment blood. Regarding treatment: 15 Gy SBRT to primary tumor, nephrectomy 4 weeks later. TCRdb keeps only in-frame clones here, not all; method: immunoSEQ multiplex PCR. The data contain some 120,000 clones, around 83% of them seen just once; the ten biggest clones take up less than 3.5%. Sequences were derived from blood, sampled from a patient whose treatment included radiotherapy and nephrectomy. All receptors come from a woman aged 55-69 years with renal cell carcinoma.

The chain combines TRBV10-3 with TRBJ2-1; TRBD1 is a possible D gene (6 bases). Trimming removed 8 bases from V and 4 bases from J, with 21 bases in between. Germline CDR1 and CDR2: ENHRY and SYGVKD. The CDR3 length is 16 residues. The chain's CDR3 is CAIGQTSTGLYNEQFF. The CDR3 DNA is TGTGCCATCGGGCAGACCTCGACAGGCTTATACAATGAGCAGTTCTTC.

In DNA, the CDR3 is TGTGCCAGCAGCCTCCCCCGGCTGGTTGGGAATCAGCCCCAGCATTTT. Amino acids: CASSLPRLVGNQPQHF. V usage is TRBV28 and J usage is TRBJ1-5; no clear D gene. Germline CDR1 MDHEN, CDR2 SYDVKM. CDR3 length: 16 amino acids. V lost 6 bases and J lost 4, with 19 bases in between.

The V call is TRBV13, the J call TRBJ2-7; no clear D gene. Between the trimmed V and J ends, which lost 0 bases and 6 bases, there was a span of 9 bases. The CDR3 is made up of 13 amino acids. The germline gives CDR1 PRHDT, CDR2 FYEKMQ (reference sequence). CDR3 in amino acids: CASSLGSSSEQYF. The DNA of the CDR3 is TGTGCCAGCAGCTTAGGTAGCAGCAGCGAGCAGTACTTC.

The J gene is TRBJ1-2, the V gene TRBV7-2, with TRBD1 identical over 7 bases. V trimming: 5 bases; J trimming: 0 bases; junction bases outside the gene matches: 15. There are 18 residues in the CDR3. Germline V gene lookup returns CDR1 SGHTA and CDR2 FQGNSA. CDR3: CASSHLGLGQVANYGYTF. DNA for the CDR3: TGTGCCAGCAGCCACCTCGGCCTAGGACAGGTAGCTAACTATGGCTACACCTTC.

The J gene is TRBJ2-2, the V gene TRBV2; TRBD1 might be the D (5 bases). Deletions cut 8 bases from V and 1 base from J, with 8 bases between. Per the germline V gene, CDR1 is SNHLY and CDR2 is FYNNEI. The CDR3 is 13 residues long. The CDR3 coding sequence is TGTGCCAGCTGGCAGGGGAACACCGGGGAGCTGTTTTTT. Translated, it gives CASWQGNTGELFF.

This chain uses TRBV27 with TRBJ2-3; D gene ambiguous. Germline CDR1 MNHEY, CDR2 SMNVEV (reference sequence). V was pared by 3 bases and J by 6 bases, with 10 bases between. The length of the CDR3 is 13 residues. DNA of the CDR3: TGTGCCAGCAGTTTCCCGCTATCCGATACGCAGTATTTT. Residues: CASSFPLSDTQYF.

This clone was recorded many times. This chain connects TRBV2 to TRBJ1-6; D is unresolved. V lost 5 bases and J lost 10, with 6 bases in between. Germline CDR1 and CDR2: SNHLY and FYNNEI. There are 11 residues in the CDR3. Here the CDR3 DNA reads TGTGCCAGCAGTTTCTTATCACCCCTCCACTTT. It is translated as CASSFLSPLHF.